The present TCR beta chain was sequenced within a study of human T cells and chemical hapten exposure. Study-wide findings and caveats: Because all patients had alopecia, their immune responses might differ from healthy ones.

This clonotype was detected a few times. Its antigen is still unknown. The germline V gene encodes CDR1 SGHDN and CDR2 FVKESK. V gave up 4 bases and J gave up 8 bases; unmatched junction bases: 5. This CDR3 region has 14 residues. Authors' analysis steps: Sample TCR totals centred on a median of around 96,000, ranging 23,224 to 690,600. TCRdb reprocessed the RACE reads via MiXCR and lists one record per CDR3 protein. These V and J calls are TCRdb output, not the study's own analysis. The sample shows around 99,000 distinct CDR3 sequences, 9.5% to 15% of them seen only once. The time point is: patch test 1, 2 weeks after DPC sensitization. The treatment: therapeutic diphenylcyclopropenone sensitization with weekly scalp DPC. The authors extracted total RNA from unfractionated whole blood.

The chain combines TRBV14 with TRBJ2-2, with TRBD2 matching over 9 bases. The sample was whole blood, taken in connection with sensitization to the hapten diphenylcyclopropenone (DPC). The clonotype comes from a woman between 40 and 50 years old with alopecia areata. Some clones in this sample may be carry-over from other donors' samples. CDR3 coding DNA: TGTGCCAGCAGCCCAAGACTAGCGGCTGGGGAGCTGTTTTTT. This translates into CASSPRLAAGELFF.